The 8 T cell receptor beta chains given below trace back to one sample, sequenced in a study of blood T cells in healthy people across ages (dated by TCRdb to about 2015). Library preparation was by 5' RACE. The instrument was an Illumina HiSeq 2500. The second PCR ran for roughly 7 to 11 cycles and used a J-beta primer mix along with a sample-barcoded 5' primer. TCRdb reworked the public reads: Q25 trimming with fastp, MiXCR clone assembly, productive beta chains retained. A single entry per CDR3 protein holds the most common genes and DNA from its merged rows. This sample is represented by about 1 million distinct CDR3 sequences; roughly 45% of them were singletons. Approximately 20% of the sample lies in the top ten. The sample was blood. The receptors were gathered from a woman aged 60-75 years in good health.

The chain couples TRBV29-1 to TRBJ2-3; tentatively, D is TRBD1 (6 bases). Germline V gives CDR1 SQVTM, CDR2 ANQGSEA. Trimming left V 2 bases short and J 4 bases short, with 13 bases between. The CDR3 extends over 14 amino acids. The CDR3 region has the DNA TGCAGCGTTGAAAGGCAGGGGAAACCAGATACGCAGTATTTT. Its translation is CSVERQGKPDTQYF.

Turning to this clonotype: This may stem from a read error, because a much larger clone lies one nucleotide away. The rearrangement links TRBV20-1 to TRBJ2-1; 7 nucleotides align to TRBD2. Germline lookup yields CDR1 DFQATT and CDR2 SNEGSKA (reference sequence). The CDR3 is 17 amino acids. The trim removed 3 bases at V and 6 bases at J, leaving 17 bases unmatched. The CDR3 sequence: CSASPRGTSLLCNEQFF. The CDR3 nucleotides are TGCAGTGCTAGCCCGCGGGGGACCTCGCTACTCTGCAATGAGCAGTTCTTC.

Comments on this clonotype: One end of the junction varies from germline; a read error may be responsible. CDR3 in amino acids: CASSPRDTPGLAVNF. CDR3 nucleotide sequence: TGTGCCAGCAGTCCAAGGGACACACCGGGACTAGCTGTCAATTTT. The rearrangement joins TRBV12-3 or TRBV12-4 to TRBJ2-3, with 9 bases fitting TRBD2. This CDR3 region has 15 residues.

The chain is built from TRBV27 and TRBJ2-1, with D possibly matching TRBD2 (5 bases). Trimming shortened V by 3 bases and J by 10 bases, and 22 bases separated the two germline ends. Germline assignment: CDR1 MNHEY and CDR2 SMNVEV (reference sequence). The CDR3 sequence is 16 residues long. CDR3 bases: TGTGCCAGCAGTTTCCCCCCCGGTTTGCGCGGAGGCGAGCAGTTCTTC. It translates to CASSFPPGLRGGEQFF.

This clonotype showed up many times. The chain couples TRBV5-6 to TRBJ2-7; a weak D match, TRBD2 (6 bases). V was clipped by 0 bases and J by 4 bases, with 11 bases between them. This CDR3 region has 14 residues. Germline-derived CDR1 and CDR2 are SGHDT and YYEEEE. The CDR3 DNA is TGTGCCAGCAGCTTGGCGGGAGCGGTGTACGAGCAGTACTTC. Protein: CASSLAGAVYEQYF.

The chain couples TRBV16 to TRBJ2-3; the match to TRBD2 covers 11 bases. CDR3 length: 18 amino acids. V trimming: 3 bases; J trimming: 3 bases; junction bases outside the gene matches: 11. The V gene's germline CDR1 is KGHSY and CDR2 FQNENV. DNA of the CDR3: TGTGCCAGCAGCCACCGCCGGCCTAGCGGGAGGTTGACAGATACGCAGTATTTT. Its protein is CASSHRRPSGRLTDTQYF.

The sample holds a few counts of this clonotype. This chain joins TRBV7-9 and TRBJ2-1, with 10 bases fitting TRBD1. V lost 4 bases and J lost 2; bases outside the gene matches: 5. Germline CDR1 SEHNR, CDR2 FQNEAQ (reference sequence). The CDR3 covers 16 residues. The CDR3 spells CASSWWGQGTYNEQFF. The CDR3 nucleotides are TGTGCCAGCAGCTGGTGGGGACAGGGGACCTACAATGAGCAGTTCTTC. Looking up the rest from reference TRBV7-9 and TRBJ2-1 gives the full variable domain: DTGVSQNPRHKITKRGQNVTFRCDPISEHNRLYWYRQTLGQGPEFLTYFQNEAQLEKSRLLSDRFSAERPKGSFSTLEIQRTEQGDSAMYLCASSWWGQGTYNEQFFGPGTRLTVL.

This chain connects TRBV11-2 to TRBJ2-1; 10 positions agree with TRBD1. The CDR3 runs to 14 residues. Germline lookup yields CDR1 SGHAT and CDR2 FQNNGV. Trimming at V came to 4 bases and at J to 9 bases, leaving 6 bases not matched to a gene. CDR3 in amino acids: CASSSLRDRGEQFF. The CDR3 coding sequence is TGTGCCAGCAGCTCCCTCCGGGACAGGGGTGAGCAGTTCTTC.